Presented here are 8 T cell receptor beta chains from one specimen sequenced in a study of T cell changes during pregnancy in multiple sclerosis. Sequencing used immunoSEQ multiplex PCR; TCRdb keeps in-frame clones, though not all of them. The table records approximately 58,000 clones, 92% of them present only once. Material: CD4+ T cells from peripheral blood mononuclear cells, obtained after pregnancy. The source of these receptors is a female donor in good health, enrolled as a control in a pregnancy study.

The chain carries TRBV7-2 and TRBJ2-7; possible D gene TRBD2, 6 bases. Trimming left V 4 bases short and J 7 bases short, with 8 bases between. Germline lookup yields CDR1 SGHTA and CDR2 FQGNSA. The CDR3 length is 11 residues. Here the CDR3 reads CASSSGLEQYF. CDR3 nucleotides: TGTGCCAGCAGCTCGGGACTTGAGCAGTACTTC.

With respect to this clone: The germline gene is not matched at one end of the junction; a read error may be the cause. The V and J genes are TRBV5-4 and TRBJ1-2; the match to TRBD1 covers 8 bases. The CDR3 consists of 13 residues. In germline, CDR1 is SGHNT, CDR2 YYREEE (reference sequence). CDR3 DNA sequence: TGTGCCGGCAGCTCAGGGGGCAACTATGGCTACACCTTC. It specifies CAGSSGGNYGYTF.

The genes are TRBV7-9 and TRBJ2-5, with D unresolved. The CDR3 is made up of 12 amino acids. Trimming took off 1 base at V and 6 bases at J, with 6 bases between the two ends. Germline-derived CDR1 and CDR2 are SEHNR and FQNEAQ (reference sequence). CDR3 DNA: TGTGCCAGCAGCTTAGAGTGGCAGACCCAGTACTTC. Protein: CASSLEWQTQYF. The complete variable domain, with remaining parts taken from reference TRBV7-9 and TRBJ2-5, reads DTGVSQNPRHKITKRGQNVTFRCDPISEHNRLYWYRQTLGQGPEFLTYFQNEAQLEKSRLLSDRFSAERPKGSFSTLEIQRTEQGDSAMYLCASSLEWQTQYFGPGTRLLVL.

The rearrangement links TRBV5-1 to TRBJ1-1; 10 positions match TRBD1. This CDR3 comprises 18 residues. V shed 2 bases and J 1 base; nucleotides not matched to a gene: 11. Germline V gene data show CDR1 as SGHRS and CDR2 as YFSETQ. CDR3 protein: CASSLKRQGASSNTEAFF. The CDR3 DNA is TGCGCCAGCAGCTTAAAGCGACAGGGGGCCTCGTCGAACACTGAAGCTTTCTTT. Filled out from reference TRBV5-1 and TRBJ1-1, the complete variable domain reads KAGVTQTPRYLIKTRGQQVTLSCSPISGHRSVSWYQQTPGQGLQFLFEYFSETQRNKGNFPGRFSGRQFSNSRSEMNVSTLELGDSALYLCASSLKRQGASSNTEAFFGQGTRLTVV.

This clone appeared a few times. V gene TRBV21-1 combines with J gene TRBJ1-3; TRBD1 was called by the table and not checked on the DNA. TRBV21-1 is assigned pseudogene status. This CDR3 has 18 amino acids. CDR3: CASSKVLSGQGGGNTIYF. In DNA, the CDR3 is TGTGCCAGCAGCAAAGTCTTGTCTGGGCAGGGGGGTGGAAACACCATATATTTT.

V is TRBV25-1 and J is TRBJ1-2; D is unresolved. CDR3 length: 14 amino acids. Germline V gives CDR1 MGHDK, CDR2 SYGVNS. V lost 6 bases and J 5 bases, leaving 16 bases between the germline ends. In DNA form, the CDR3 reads TGTGCCAGCAGAGGGCGGGCGGCCGAATATGGCTACACCTTC. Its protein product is CASRGRAAEYGYTF.

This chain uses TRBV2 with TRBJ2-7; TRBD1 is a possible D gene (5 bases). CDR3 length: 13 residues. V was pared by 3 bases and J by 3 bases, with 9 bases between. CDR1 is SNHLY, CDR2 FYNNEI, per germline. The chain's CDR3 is CASSDRGYYEQYF. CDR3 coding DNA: TGTGCCAGCAGTGATAGGGGATACTACGAGCAGTACTTC.

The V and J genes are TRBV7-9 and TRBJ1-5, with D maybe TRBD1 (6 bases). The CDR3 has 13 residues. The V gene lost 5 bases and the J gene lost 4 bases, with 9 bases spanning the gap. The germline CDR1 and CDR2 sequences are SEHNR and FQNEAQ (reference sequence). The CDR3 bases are TGTGCCAGCAGCCACGGACAGAATCAGCCCCAGCATTTT. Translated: CASSHGQNQPQHF.